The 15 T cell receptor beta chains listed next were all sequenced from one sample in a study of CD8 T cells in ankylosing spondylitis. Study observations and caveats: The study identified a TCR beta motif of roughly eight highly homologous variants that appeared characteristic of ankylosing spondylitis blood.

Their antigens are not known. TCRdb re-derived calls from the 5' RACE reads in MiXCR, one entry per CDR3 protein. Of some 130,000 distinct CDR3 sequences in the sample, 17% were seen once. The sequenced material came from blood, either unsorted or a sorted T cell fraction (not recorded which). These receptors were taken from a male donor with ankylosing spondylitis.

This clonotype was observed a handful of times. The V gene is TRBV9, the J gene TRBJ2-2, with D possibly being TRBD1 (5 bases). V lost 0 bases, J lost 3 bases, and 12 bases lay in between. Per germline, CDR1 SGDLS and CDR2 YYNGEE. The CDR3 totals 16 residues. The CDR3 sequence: CASSVGGRTYTGELFF. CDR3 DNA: TGTGCCAGCAGCGTAGGGGGCAGGACGTACACCGGGGAGCTGTTTTTT.

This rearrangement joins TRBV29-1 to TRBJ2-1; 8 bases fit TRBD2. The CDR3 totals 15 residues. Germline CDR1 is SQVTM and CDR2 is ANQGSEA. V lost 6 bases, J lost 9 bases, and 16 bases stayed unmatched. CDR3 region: CSVESLAGRMSEQFF. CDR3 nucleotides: TGCAGCGTAGAGTCTCTAGCGGGCCGAATGAGTGAGCAGTTCTTC.

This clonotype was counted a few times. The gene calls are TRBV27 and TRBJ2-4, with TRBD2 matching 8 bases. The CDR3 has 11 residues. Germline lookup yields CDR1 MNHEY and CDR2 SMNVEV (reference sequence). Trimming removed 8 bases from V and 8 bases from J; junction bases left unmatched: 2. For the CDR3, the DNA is TGTGCCAGCCGGCGGGGGGACATTCAGTACTTC. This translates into CASRRGDIQYF.

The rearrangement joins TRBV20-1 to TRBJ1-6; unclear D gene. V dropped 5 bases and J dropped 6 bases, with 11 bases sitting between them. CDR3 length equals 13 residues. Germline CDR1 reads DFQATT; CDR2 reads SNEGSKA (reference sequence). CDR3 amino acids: CSALDAGNSPLHF. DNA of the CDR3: TGCAGTGCTTTGGACGCCGGTAATTCACCCCTCCACTTT.

As DNA, the CDR3 is TGCGCCAGCAGCGCCCGACAGGGGAACACTGAAGCTTTCTTT. This encodes CASSARQGNTEAFF. The chain has TRBV5-1 and TRBJ1-1; 7 positions match TRBD1. J lost 1 base, V lost 4 bases, and 4 bases had no gene match. Germline CDR1 and CDR2: SGHRS and YFSETQ. This CDR3 contains 14 residues.

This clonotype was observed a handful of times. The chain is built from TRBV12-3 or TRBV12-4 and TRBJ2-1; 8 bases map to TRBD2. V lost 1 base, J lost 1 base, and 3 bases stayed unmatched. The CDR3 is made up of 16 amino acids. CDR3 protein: CASSLVAGGSYNEQFF. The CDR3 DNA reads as TGTGCCAGCAGTTTAGTTGCGGGGGGTTCCTACAATGAGCAGTTCTTC.

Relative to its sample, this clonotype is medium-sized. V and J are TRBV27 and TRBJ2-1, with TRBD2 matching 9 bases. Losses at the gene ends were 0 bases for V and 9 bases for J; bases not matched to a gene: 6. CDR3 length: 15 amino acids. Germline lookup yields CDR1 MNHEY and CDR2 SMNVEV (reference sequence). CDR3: CASSLSLAGGSEQFF. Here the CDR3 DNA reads TGTGCCAGCAGTTTATCGTTGGCGGGAGGGAGTGAGCAGTTCTTC.

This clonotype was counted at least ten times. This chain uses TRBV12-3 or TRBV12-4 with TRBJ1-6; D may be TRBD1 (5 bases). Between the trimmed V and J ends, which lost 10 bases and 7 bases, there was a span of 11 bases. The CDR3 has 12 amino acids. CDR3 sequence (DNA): TGTGCCACTCGGGAGGGGAATTCACCCCTCCACTTT. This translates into CATREGNSPLHF.

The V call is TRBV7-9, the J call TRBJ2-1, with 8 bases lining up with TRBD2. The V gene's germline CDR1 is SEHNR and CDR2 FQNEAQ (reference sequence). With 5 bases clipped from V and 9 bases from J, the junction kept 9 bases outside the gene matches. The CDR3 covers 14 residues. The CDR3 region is CASSGETSVGEQFF. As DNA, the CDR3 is TGTGCCAGCAGCGGAGAGACTAGCGTCGGTGAGCAGTTCTTC.

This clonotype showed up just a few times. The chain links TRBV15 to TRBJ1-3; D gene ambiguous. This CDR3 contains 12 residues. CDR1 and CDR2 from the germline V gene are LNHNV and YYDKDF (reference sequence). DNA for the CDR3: TGTGCTACCCTGGGATCCGGAAACACCATATATTTT. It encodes CATLGSGNTIYF.

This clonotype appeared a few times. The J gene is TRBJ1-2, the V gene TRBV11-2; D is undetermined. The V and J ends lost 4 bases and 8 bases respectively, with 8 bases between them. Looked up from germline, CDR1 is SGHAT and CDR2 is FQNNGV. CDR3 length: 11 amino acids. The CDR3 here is CASSSPEGYTF. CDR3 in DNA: TGTGCCAGCAGCTCGCCGGAGGGCTACACCTTC.

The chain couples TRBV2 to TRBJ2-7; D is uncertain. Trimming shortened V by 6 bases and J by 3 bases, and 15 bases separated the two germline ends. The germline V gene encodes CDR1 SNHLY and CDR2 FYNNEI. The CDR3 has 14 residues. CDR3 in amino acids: CASSFRQFNYEQYF. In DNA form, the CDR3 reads TGTGCCAGCAGCTTCCGGCAGTTTAACTACGAGCAGTACTTC.

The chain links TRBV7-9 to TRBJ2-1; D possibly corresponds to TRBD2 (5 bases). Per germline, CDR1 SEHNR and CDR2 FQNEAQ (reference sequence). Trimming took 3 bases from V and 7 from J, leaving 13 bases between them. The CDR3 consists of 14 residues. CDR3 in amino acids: CASSLRVRANEQFF. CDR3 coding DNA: TGTGCCAGCAGCTTGCGGGTTAGGGCTAATGAGCAGTTCTTC. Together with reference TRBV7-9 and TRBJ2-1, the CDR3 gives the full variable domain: DTGVSQNPRHKITKRGQNVTFRCDPISEHNRLYWYRQTLGQGPEFLTYFQNEAQLEKSRLLSDRFSAERPKGSFSTLEIQRTEQGDSAMYLCASSLRVRANEQFFGPGTRLTVL.

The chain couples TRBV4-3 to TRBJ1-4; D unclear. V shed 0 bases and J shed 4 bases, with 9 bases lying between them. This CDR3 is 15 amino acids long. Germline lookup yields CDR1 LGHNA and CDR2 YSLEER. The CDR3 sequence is CASSQDRDGNEKLFF. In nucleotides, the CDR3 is TGCGCCAGCAGCCAAGATCGAGACGGTAATGAAAAACTGTTTTTT.

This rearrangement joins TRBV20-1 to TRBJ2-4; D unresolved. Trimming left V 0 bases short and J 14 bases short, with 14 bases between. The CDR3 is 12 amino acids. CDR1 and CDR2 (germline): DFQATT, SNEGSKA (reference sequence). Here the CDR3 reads CSARDRQDQEYF. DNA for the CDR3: TGCAGTGCTAGAGATAGGCAAGACCAGGAGTACTTC.